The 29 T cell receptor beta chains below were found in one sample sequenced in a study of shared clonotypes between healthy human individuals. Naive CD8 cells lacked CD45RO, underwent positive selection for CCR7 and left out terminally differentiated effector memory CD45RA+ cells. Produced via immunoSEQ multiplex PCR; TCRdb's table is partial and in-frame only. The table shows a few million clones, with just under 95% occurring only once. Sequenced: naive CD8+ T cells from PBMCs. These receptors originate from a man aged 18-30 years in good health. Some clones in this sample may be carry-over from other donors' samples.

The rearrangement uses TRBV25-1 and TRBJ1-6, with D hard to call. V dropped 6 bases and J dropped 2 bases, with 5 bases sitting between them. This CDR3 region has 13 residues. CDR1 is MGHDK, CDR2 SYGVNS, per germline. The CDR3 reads CASSLTYNSPLHF. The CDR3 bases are TGTGCCAGCAGCCTGACCTATAATTCACCCCTCCACTTT.

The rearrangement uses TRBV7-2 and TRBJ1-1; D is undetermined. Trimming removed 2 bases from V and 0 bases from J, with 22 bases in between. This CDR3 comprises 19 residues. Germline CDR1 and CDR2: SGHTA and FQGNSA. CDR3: CASSLISLGPGTLNTEAFF. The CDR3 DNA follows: TGTGCCAGCAGCTTAATCTCTTTGGGCCCCGGCACCTTGAACACTGAAGCTTTCTTT.

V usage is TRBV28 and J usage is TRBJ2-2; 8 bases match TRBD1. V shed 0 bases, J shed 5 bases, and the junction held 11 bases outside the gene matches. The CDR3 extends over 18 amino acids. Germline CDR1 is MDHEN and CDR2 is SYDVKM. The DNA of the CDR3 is TGTGCCAGCAGTTTATGGTTAGGGCAGGGGGCAGATACCGGGGAGCTGTTTTTT. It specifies CASSLWLGQGADTGELFF.

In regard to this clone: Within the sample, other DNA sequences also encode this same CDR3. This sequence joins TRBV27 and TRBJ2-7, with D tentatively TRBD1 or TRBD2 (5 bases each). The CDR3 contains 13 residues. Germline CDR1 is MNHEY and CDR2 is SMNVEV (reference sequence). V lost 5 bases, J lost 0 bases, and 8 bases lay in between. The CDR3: CASSPGTSYEQYF. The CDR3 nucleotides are TGTGCCAGCAGTCCCGGGACCTCCTACGAGCAGTACTTC.

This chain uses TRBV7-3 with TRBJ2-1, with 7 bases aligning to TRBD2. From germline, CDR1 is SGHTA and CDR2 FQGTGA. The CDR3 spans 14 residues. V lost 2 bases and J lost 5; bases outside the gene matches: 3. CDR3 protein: CASSLGLGNNEQFF. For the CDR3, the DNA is TGTGCCAGCAGCTTAGGACTAGGAAACAATGAGCAGTTCTTC.

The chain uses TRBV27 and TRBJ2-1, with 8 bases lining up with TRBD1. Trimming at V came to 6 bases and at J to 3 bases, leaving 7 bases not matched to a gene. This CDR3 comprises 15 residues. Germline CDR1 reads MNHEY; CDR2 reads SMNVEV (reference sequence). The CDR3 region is CASSVQGDGYNEQFF. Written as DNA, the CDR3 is TGTGCCAGCAGCGTACAGGGGGATGGCTACAATGAGCAGTTCTTC.

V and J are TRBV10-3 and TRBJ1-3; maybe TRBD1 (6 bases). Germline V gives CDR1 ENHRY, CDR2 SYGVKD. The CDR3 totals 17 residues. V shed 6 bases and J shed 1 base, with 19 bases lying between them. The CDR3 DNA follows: TGTGCCATCAGGAAGATAGGTGGGGGCAAGTCTGGAAACACCATATATTTT. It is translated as CAIRKIGGGKSGNTIYF.

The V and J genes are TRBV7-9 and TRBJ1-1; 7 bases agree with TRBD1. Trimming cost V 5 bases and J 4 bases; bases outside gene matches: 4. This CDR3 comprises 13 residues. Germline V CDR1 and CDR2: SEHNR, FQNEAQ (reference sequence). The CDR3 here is CASSQTGFTEAFF. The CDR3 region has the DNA TGTGCCAGCAGCCAGACAGGGTTCACTGAAGCTTTCTTT.

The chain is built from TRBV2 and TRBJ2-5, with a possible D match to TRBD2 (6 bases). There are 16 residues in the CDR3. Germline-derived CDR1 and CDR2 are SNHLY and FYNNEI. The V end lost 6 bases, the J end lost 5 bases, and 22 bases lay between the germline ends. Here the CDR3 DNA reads TGTGCCAGCAGGGACCCGTTTGGAGGGACGTTGGAGACCCAGTACTTC. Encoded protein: CASRDPFGGTLETQYF.

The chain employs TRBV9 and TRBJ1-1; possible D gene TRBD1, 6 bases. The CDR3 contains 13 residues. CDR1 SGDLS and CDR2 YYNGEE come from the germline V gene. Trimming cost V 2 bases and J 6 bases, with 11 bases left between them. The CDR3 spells CASSVAGVSEAFF. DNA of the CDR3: TGTGCCAGCAGCGTGGCAGGGGTCTCTGAAGCTTTCTTT.

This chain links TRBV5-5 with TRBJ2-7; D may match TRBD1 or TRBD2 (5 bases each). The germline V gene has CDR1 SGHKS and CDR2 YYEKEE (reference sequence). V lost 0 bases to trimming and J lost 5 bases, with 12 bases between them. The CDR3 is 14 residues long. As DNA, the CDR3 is TGTGCCAGCAGCTTGGTGGCAGGGACCCACGAGCAGTACTTC. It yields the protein CASSLVAGTHEQYF. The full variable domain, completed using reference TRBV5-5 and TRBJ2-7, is DAGVTQSPTHLIKTRGQQVTLRCSPISGHKSVSWYQQVLGQGPQFIFQYYEKEERGRGNFPDRFSARQFPNYSSELNVNALLLGDSALYLCASSLVAGTHEQYFGPGTRLTVT.

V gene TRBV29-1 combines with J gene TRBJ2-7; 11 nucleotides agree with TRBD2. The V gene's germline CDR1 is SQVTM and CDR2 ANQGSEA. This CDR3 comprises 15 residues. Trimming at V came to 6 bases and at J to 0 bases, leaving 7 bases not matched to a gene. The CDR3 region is CSVTGTSGPSYEQYF. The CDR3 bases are TGCAGCGTGACCGGGACTAGCGGACCCTCCTACGAGCAGTACTTC.

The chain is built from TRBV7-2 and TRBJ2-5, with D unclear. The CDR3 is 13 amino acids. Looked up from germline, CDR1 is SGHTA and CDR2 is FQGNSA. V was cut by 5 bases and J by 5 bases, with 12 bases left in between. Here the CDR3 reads CASSPRWGETQYF. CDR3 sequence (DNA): TGTGCCAGCAGCCCACGGTGGGGTGAGACCCAGTACTTC.

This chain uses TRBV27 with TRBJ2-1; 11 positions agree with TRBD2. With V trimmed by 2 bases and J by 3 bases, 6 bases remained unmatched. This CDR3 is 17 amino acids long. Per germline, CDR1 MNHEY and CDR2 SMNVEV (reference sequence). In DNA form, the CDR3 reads TGTGCCAGCAGTTTACTAGCGGGAGGACCCAACTACAATGAGCAGTTCTTC. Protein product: CASSLLAGGPNYNEQFF.

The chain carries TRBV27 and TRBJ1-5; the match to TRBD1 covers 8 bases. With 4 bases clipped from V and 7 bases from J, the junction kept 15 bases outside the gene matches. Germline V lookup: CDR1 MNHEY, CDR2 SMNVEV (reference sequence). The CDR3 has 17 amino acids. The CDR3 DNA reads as TGTGCCAGCAGTTCCCAACGGCAGGGGGCGCGAGGACAGCCCCAGCATTTT. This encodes CASSSQRQGARGQPQHF.

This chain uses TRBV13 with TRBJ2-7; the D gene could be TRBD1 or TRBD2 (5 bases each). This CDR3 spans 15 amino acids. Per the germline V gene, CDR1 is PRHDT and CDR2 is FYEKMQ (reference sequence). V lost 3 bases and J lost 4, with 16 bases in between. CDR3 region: CASSFGTSGEYEQYF. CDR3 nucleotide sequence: TGTGCCAGCAGCTTCGGGACCTCAGGCGAGTACGAGCAGTACTTC. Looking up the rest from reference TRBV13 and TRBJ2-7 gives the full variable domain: AAGVIQSPRHLIKEKRETATLKCYPIPRHDTVYWYQQGPGQDPQFLISFYEKMQSDKGSIPDRFSAQQFSDYHSELNMSSLELGDSALYFCASSFGTSGEYEQYFGPGTRLTVT.

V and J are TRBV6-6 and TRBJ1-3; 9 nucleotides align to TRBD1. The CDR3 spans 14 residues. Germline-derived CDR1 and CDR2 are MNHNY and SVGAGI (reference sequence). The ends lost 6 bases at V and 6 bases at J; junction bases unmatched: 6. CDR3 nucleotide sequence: TGTGCCAGCAGGGAGGGACAGGGCGAAAACACCATATATTTT. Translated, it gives CASREGQGENTIYF.

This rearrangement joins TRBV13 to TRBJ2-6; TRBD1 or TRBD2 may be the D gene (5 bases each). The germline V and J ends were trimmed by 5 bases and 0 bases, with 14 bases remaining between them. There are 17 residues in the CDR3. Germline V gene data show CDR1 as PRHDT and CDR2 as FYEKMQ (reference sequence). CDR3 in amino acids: CASSPPGRSSGANVLTF. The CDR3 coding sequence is TGTGCCAGCAGCCCACCGGGACGGAGCTCTGGGGCCAACGTCCTGACTTTC.

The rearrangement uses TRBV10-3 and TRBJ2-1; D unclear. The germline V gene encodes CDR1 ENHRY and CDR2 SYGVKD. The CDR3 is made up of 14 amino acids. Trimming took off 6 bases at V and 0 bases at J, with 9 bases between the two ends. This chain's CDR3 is CAIRGNLSYNEQFF. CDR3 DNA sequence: TGTGCCATCAGAGGTAACCTCTCCTACAATGAGCAGTTCTTC.

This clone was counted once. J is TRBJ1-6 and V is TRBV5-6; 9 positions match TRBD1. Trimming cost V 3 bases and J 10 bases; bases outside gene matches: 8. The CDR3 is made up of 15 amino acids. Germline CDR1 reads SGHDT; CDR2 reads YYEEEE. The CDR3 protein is CASSYGTGPFSPLHF. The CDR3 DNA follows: TGTGCCAGCAGCTACGGGACAGGGCCGTTCTCACCCCTCCACTTT. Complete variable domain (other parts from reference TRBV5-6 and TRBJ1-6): DAGVTQSPTHLIKTRGQQVTLRCSPKSGHDTVSWYQQALGQGPQFIFQYYEEEERQRGNFPDRFSGHQFPNYSSELNVNALLLGDSALYLCASSYGTGPFSPLHFGNGTRLTVT.

The CDR3 DNA reads TGTGCCAGCAGTTTTTTTAGCGGGGGCTACGAGCAGTACTTC. This gives the protein CASSFFSGGYEQYF. The chain combines TRBV27 with TRBJ2-7, with TRBD2 matching 9 bases. The CDR3 length is 14 residues. V was clipped by 3 bases and J by 3 bases; unmatched bases: 3. From germline, CDR1 is MNHEY and CDR2 SMNVEV (reference sequence).

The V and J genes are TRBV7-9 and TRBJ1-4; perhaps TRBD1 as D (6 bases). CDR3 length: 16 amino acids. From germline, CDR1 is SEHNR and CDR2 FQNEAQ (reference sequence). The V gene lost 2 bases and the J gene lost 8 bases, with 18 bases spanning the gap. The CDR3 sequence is CASSLKGGITPEKLFF. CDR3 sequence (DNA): TGTGCCAGCAGCTTAAAGGGGGGGATTACCCCGGAAAAACTGTTTTTT.

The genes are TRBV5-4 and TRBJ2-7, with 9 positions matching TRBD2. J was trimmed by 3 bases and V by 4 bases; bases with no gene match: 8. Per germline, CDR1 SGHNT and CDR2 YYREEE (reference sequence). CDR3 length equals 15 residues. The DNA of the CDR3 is TGTGCCAGCAGCCCGGGGGGAGCGGGAGGCTACGAGCAGTACTTC. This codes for CASSPGGAGGYEQYF.

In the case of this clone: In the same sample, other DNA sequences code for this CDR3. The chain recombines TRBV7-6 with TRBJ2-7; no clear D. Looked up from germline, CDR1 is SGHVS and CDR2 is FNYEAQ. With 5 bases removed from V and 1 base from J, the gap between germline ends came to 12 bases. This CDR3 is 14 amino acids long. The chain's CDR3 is CASSPRLDSYEQYF. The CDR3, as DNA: TGTGCCAGCAGCCCAAGACTGGATTCCTACGAGCAGTACTTC.

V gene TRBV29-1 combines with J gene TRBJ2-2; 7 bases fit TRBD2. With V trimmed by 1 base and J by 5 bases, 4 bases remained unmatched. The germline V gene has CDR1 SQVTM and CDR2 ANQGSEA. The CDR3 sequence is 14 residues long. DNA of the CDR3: TGCAGCGTTGAAGCGGAGCGGGATACCGGGGAGCTGTTTTTT. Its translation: CSVEAERDTGELFF.

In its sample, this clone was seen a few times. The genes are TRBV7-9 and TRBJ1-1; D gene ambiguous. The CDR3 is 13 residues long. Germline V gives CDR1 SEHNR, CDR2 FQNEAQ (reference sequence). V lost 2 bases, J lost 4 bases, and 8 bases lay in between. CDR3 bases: TGTGCCAGCAGCTTATTTAGTGGCACTGAAGCTTTCTTT. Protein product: CASSLFSGTEAFF.

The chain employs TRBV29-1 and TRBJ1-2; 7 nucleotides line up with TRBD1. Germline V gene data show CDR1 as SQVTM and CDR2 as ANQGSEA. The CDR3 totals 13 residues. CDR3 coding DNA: TGCAGTGGACTTGACAGGGTCGGGTATGGCTACACCTTC. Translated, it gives CSGLDRVGYGYTF. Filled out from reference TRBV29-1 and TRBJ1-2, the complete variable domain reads SAVISQKPSRDICQRGTSLTIQCQVDSQVTMMFWYRQQPGQSLTLIATANQGSEATYESGFVIDKFPISRPNLTFSTLTVSNMSPEDSSIYLCSGLDRVGYGYTFGSGTRLTVV.

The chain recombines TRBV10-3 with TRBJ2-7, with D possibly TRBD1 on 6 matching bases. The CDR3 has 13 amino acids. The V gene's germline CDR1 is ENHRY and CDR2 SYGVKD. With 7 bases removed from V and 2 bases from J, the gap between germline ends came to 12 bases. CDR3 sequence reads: CAITSDSPYEQYF. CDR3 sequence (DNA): TGTGCCATCACTTCGGACAGCCCCTACGAGCAGTACTTC.

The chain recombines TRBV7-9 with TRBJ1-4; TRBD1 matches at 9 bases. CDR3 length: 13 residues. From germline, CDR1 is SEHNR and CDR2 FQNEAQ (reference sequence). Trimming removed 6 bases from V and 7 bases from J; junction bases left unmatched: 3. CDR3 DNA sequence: TGTGCCAGCAGGGAGGACAGGGGTGAAAAACTGTTTTTT. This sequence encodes CASREDRGEKLFF.